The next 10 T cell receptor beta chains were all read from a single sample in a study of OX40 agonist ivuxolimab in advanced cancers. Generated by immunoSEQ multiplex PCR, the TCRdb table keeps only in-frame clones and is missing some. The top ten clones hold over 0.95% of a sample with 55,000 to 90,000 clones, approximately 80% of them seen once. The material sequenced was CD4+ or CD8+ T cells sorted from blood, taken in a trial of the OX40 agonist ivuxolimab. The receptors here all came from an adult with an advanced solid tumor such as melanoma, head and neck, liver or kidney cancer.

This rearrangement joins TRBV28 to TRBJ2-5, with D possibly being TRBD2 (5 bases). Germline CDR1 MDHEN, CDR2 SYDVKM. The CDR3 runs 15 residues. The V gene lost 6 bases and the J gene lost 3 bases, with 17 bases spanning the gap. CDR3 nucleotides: TGTGCCAGCAGCACATGGGGAGTTTCGAAAGAGACCCAGTACTTC. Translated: CASSTWGVSKETQYF.

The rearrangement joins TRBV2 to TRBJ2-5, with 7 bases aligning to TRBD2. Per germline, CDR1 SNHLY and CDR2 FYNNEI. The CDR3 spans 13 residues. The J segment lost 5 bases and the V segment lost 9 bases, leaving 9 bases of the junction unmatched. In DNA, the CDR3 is TGTGCCAGGGGAACGGGGGGACGTGAGACCCAGTACTTC. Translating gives CARGTGGRETQYF.

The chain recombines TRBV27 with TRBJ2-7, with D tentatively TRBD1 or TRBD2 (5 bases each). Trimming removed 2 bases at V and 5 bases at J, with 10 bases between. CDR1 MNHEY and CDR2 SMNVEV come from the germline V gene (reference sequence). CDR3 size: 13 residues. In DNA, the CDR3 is TGTGCCAGCAGTTTAGTAAGGGACCACGAGCAGTACTTC. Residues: CASSLVRDHEQYF.

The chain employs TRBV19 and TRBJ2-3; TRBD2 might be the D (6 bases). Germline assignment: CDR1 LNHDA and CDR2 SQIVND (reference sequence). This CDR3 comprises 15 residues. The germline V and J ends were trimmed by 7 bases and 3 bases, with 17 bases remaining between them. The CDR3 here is CASTLEGTKTDTQYF. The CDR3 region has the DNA TGTGCCAGTACCCTGGAGGGAACGAAGACAGATACGCAGTATTTT.

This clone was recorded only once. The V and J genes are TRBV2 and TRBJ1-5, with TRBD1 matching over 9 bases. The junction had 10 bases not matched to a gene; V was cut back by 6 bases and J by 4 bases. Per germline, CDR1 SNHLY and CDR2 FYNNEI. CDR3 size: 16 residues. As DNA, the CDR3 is TGTGCCAGCAGACCCTCCGGGGGGACAGGGAATCAGCCCCAGCATTTT. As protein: CASRPSGGTGNQPQHF.

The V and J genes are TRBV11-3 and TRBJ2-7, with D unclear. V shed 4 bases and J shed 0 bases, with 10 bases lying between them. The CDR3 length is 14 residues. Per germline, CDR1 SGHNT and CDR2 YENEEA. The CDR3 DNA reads TGTGCCAGCAGCTCCAACGGAGACTCCTACGAGCAGTACTTC. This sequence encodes CASSSNGDSYEQYF.

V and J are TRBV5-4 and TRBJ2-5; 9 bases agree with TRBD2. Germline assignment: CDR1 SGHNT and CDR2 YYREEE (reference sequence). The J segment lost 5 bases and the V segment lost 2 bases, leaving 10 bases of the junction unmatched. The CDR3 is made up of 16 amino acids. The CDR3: CASSLDSGGPGETQYF. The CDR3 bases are TGTGCCAGCAGCTTAGATAGCGGGGGACCCGGGGAGACCCAGTACTTC.

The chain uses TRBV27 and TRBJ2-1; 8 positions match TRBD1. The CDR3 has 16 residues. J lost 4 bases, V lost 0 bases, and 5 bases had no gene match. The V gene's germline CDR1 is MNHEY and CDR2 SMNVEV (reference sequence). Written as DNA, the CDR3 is TGTGCCAGCAGTTTATCGTTAACAGGGGGTTACAATGAGCAGTTCTTC. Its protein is CASSLSLTGGYNEQFF.

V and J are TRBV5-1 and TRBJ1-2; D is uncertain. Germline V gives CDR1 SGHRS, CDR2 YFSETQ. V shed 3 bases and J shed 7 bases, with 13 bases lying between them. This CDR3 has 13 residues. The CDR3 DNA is TGCGCCAGCAGCTCAGGAGGGTCGAGTGGCTACACCTTC. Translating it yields CASSSGGSSGYTF.

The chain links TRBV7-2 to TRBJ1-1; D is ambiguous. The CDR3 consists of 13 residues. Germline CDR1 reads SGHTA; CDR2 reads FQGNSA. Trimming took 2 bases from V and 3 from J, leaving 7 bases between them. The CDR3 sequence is CASSLSGYTEAFF. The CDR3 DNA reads TGTGCCAGCAGCTTATCGGGGTACACTGAAGCTTTCTTT.